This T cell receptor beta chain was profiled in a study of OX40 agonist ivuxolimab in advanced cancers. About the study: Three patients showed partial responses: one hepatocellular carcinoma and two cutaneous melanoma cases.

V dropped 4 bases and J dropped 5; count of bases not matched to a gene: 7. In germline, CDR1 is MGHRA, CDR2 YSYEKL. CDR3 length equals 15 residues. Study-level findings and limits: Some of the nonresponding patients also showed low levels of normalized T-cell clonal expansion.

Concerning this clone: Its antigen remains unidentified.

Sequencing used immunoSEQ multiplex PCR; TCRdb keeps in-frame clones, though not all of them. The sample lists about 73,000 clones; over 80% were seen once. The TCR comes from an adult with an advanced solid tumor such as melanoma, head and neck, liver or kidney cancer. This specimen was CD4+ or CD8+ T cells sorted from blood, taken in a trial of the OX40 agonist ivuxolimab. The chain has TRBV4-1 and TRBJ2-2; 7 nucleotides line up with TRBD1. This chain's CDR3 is CASSLSGTATGELFF. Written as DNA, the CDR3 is TGCGCCAGCAGCCTCTCGGGGACAGCAACCGGGGAGCTGTTTTTT.